The clone carrying this TCR beta chain came up a few times. The length of the CDR3 is 17 residues. The data were produced by immunoSEQ multiplex PCR, yet TCRdb's version contains in-frame clones alone and is incomplete. Among some 250,000 clones, around 90% were seen once, and the ten largest hold under 9%. This sample was taken from a study of blood T cell repertoires in COVID-19. This rearrangement joins TRBV21-1 to TRBJ1-2; TRBD1, the D gene given by the table, was not confirmed from the DNA. TRBV21-1 is given as a pseudogene. Sequencing used peripheral blood. The receptor comes from a woman in her sixties or seventies with active or convalescent COVID-19. The CDR3 bases are TGTGCCAGCGGAGGATTACTCCGGACAGGGGGGTTCTATGGCTACACCTTC. As protein: CASGGLLRTGGFYGYTF.